This TCR beta chain was retrieved from a study of cytomegalovirus exposure and HLA in healthy donors. A remark on this clone: Its antigen is undetermined.

Clones were read by immunoSEQ multiplex PCR, and TCRdb kept only the in-frame ones, dropping some. Of approximately 160,000 clones listed, roughly nine tenths were seen once; the top ten hold around 3.1%. The germline CDR1 and CDR2 sequences are LNHNV and YYDKDF (reference sequence). CDR3 size: 16 residues. Study observations and caveats: Cytomegalovirus association was assigned to about 150 TCR beta chains. In vitro testing confirmed three CMV-associated chains as specific for CMV antigens. As was reported, the classifier diagnosed cytomegalovirus status with high specificity and sensitivity.

The chain joins TRBV15 to TRBJ2-5, with 11 bases fitting TRBD1. The J call may be incorrect, as the DNA end agrees better with TRBJ2-7. The sample comprised PBMCs. The source is a woman aged 18-29 years in good health and CMV-seropositive. In DNA form, the CDR3 reads TGTGCCACCAGCAGGGAAACAGGGACAGGGGGCTACGAGCAGTACTTC. Its translation: CATSRETGTGGYEQYF.